This entry describes one TCR beta chain. The antigen is unknown. This CDR3 region has 16 residues. Trimming pared 4 bases from V and 2 bases from J, leaving 15 bases between. CDR1 and CDR2 from the germline V gene are MNHEY and SVGEGT. The stimulus was an HIV-1 Gag 15-mer peptide pool, 1 ug/peptide/mL. CD40L/CD69 double-negative CD45RO-high memory CD4+ T cells were collected. Donors had CD4+ T cell counts above 400 cells/uL and were CMV-seropositive. The immunoSEQ assay was version 4, run in survey mode. Template was genomic DNA at roughly 9.6 ng/uL, with up to 1 ug used per sample. Using immunoSEQ multiplex PCR, the repertoire was profiled, and TCRdb retains in-frame clones only, with some absent. The data hold about 32,000 clones, with 75% to 85% observed a single time. The sample is drawn from a study of persistence of HIV-infected CD4 T cells. As for the study in general: Up to roughly 180 mL blood was drawn at multiple time points; a couple of donors had single-time leukapheresis.

The gene calls are TRBV6-2 or TRBV6-3 and TRBJ2-1; D uncertain. Sample: CD4+ T cells sorted from PBMCs after approximately 19-hour stimulation, taken from a patient who received antiretroviral therapy. The clonotype comes from an adult woman with HIV who was CMV-seropositive. The CDR3 protein is CASSSDSYPTYNEQFF. CDR3 sequence (DNA): TGTGCCAGCAGTTCTGACTCGTACCCAACCTACAATGAGCAGTTCTTC.